This entry features one TCR beta chain sequence. The target antigen is unknown. Profiled with immunoSEQ multiplex PCR; TCRdb holds only in-frame clones, not every one. The sample has fewer than 100,000 clones, over 75% seen once. This specimen belongs to a study of PD-1 blockade in mismatch repair-deficient tumors. Trimming stripped 7 bases from V and 7 bases from J, with 20 bases between. Per the germline V gene, CDR1 is LNHDA and CDR2 is SQIVND (reference sequence). The CDR3 spans 14 residues. Study observations and caveats: Tumor-resident clones, often absent from pretreatment blood, expanded after pembrolizumab and then contracted.

The rearrangement joins TRBV19 to TRBJ2-7; D perhaps matches TRBD2 (6 bases). Sequencing was performed on peripheral blood, taken 12 weeks after starting pembrolizumab. The receptor's source is an adult with mismatch repair-deficient cancer. For the CDR3, the DNA is TGTGCCAGTACCCCACGGGACTTGGGGGGAGAGCAGTACTTC. It encodes CASTPRDLGGEQYF.